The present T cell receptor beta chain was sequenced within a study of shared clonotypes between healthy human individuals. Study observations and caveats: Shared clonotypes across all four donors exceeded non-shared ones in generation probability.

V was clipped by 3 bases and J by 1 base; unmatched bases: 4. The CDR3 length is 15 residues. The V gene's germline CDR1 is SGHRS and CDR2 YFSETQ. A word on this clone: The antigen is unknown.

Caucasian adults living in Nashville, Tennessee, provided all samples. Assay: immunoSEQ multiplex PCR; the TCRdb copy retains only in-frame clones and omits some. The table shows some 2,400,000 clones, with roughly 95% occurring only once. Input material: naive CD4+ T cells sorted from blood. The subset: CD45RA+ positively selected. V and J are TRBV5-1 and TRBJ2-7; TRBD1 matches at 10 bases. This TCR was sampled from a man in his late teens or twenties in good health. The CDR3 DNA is TGCGCCAGCAGCTCACGACAGGGGGCGTCCTACGAGCAGTACTTC. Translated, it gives CASSSRQGASYEQYF.